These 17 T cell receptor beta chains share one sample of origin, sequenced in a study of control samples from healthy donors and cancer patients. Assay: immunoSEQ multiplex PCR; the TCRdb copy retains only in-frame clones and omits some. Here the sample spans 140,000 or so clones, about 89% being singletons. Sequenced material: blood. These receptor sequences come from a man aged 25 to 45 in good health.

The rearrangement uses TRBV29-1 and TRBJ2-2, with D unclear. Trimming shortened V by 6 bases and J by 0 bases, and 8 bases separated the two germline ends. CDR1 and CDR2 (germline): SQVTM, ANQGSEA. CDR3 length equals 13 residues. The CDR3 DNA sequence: TGCAGCGTGGCCCTTCCGAACACCGGGGAGCTGTTTTTT. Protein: CSVALPNTGELFF.

CDR3 amino acids: CASSSATGQVEQYF. In DNA form, the CDR3 reads TGTGCCAGCAGTTCGGCTACAGGGCAAGTCGAGCAGTACTTC. This chain links TRBV6-5 with TRBJ2-7; possible D gene TRBD1, 6 bases. V lost 4 bases to trimming and J lost 6 bases, with 16 bases between them. Looked up from germline, CDR1 is MNHEY and CDR2 is SVGAGI. The CDR3 is 14 amino acids.

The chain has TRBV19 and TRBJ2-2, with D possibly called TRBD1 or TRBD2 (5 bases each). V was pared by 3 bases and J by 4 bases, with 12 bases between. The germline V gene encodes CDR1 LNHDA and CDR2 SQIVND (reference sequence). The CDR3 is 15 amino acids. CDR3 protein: CASSIFPGSTGELFF. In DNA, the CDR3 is TGTGCCAGTAGTATCTTTCCAGGGAGCACCGGGGAGCTGTTTTTT. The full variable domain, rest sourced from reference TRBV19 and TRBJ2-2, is DGGITQSPKYLFRKEGQNVTLSCEQNLNHDAMYWYRQDPGQGLRLIYYSQIVNDFQKGDIAEGYSVSREKKESFPLTVTSAQKNPTAFYLCASSIFPGSTGELFFGEGSRLTVL.

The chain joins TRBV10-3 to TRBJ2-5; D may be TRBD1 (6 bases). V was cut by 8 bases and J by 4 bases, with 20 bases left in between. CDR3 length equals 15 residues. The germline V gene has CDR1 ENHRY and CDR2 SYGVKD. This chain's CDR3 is CAISKTQGRGETQYF. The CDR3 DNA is TGTGCCATCTCAAAAACACAGGGAAGGGGAGAGACCCAGTACTTC.

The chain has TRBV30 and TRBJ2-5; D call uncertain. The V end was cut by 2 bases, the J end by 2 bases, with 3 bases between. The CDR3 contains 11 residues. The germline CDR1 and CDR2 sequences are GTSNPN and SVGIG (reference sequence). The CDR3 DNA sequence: TGTGCCTGGAGTCCGCAAGAGACCCAGTACTTC. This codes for CAWSPQETQYF.

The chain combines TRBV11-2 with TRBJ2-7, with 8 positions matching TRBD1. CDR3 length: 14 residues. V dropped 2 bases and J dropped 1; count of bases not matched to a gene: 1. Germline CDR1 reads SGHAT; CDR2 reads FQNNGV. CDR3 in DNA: TGTGCCAGCAGCTTATACAGGGGGTCCTACGAGCAGTACTTC. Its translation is CASSLYRGSYEQYF.

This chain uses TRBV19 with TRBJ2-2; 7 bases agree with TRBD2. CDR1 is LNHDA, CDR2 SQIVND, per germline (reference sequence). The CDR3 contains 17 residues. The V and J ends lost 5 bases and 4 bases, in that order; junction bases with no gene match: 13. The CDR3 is CASSEFLASGSTGELFF. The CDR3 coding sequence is TGTGCCAGTAGTGAATTCCTGGCTAGCGGTAGCACCGGGGAGCTGTTTTTT. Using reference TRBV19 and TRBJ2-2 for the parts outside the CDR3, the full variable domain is DGGITQSPKYLFRKEGQNVTLSCEQNLNHDAMYWYRQDPGQGLRLIYYSQIVNDFQKGDIAEGYSVSREKKESFPLTVTSAQKNPTAFYLCASSEFLASGSTGELFFGEGSRLTVL.

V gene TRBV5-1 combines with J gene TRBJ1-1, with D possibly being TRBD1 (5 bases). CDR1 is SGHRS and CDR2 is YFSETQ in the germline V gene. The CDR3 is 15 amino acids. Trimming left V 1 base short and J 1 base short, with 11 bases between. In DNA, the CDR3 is TGCGCCAGCAGCTTGACACAGGTCAGGAACACTGAAGCTTTCTTT. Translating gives CASSLTQVRNTEAFF.

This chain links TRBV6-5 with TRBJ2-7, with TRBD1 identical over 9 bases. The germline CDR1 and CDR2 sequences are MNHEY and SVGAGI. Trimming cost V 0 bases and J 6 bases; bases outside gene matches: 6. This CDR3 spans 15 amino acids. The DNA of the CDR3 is TGTGCCAGCAGTTACTCACCCGGGACAGGGTCCGAGCAGTACTTC. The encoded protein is CASSYSPGTGSEQYF.

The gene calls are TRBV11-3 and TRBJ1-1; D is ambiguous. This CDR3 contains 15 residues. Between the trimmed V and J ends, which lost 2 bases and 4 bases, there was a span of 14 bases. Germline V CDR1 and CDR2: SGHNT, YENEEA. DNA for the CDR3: TGTGCCAGCAGCTTACCCTCGGGAGGAGCCACTGAAGCTTTCTTT. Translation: CASSLPSGGATEAFF.

The CDR3 sequence is CASSAALVGEQYF. The CDR3 bases are TGTGCCAGCAGCGCTGCCTTGGTGGGTGAGCAGTACTTC. The gene calls are TRBV5-6 and TRBJ2-7; D ambiguous. V lost 4 bases and J 7 bases, leaving 15 bases between the germline ends. This CDR3 comprises 13 residues. Germline CDR1 is SGHDT and CDR2 is YYEEEE.

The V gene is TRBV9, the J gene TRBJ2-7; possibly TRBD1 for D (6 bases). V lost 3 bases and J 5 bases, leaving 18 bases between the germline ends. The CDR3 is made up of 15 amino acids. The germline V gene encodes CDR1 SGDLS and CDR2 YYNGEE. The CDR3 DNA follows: TGTGCCAGCAGCGCAGGGAAGCAGGGGCAGGACGAGCAGTACTTC. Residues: CASSAGKQGQDEQYF. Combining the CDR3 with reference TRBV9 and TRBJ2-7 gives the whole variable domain DSGVTQTPKHLITATGQRVTLRCSPRSGDLSVYWYQQSLDQGLQFLIQYYNGEERAKGNILERFSAQQFPDLHSELNLSSLELGDSALYFCASSAGKQGQDEQYFGPGTRLTVT.

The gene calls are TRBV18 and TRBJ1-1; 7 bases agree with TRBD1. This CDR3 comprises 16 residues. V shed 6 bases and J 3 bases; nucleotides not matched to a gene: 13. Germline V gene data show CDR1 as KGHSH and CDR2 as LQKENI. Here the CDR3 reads CASSATTGGGHTEAFF. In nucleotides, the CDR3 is TGTGCCAGCTCCGCAACCACCGGAGGGGGCCACACTGAAGCTTTCTTT.

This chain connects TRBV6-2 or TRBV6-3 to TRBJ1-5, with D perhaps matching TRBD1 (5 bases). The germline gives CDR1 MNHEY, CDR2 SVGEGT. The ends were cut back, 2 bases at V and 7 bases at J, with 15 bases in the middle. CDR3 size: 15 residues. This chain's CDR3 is CASSYLAGWRQPQHF. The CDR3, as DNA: TGTGCCAGCAGTTACCTGGCAGGGTGGAGGCAGCCCCAGCATTTT.

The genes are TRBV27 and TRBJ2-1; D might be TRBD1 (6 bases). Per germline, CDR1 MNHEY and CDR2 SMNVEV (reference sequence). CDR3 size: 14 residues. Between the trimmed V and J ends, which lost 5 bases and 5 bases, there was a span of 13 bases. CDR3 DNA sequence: TGTGCCAGCAGTAGGACAGACTATAACAATGAGCAGTTCTTC. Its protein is CASSRTDYNNEQFF.

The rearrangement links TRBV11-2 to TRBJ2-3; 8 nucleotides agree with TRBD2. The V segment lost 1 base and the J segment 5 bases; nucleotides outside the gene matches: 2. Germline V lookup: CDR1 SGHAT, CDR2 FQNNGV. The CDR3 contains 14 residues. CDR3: CASSLGSGIDTQYF. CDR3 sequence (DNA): TGTGCCAGCAGCTTAGGTAGCGGGATAGATACGCAGTATTTT.

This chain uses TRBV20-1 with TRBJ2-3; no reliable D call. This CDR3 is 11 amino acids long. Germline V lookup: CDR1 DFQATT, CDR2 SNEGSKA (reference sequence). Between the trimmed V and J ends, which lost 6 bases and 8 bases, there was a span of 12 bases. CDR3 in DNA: TGCAGTGCCCCGGGCTTCCCTACGCAGTATTTT. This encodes CSAPGFPTQYF.